The 13 T cell receptor beta chains presented below share a single source sample, sequenced in a study of CD8 T cells in Susac syndrome. Random-hexamer reverse transcription was applied to about 0.45 to 1 ug RNA. From the immunoSEQ multiplex PCR reads, TCRdb called clonotypes with MiXCR, one entry per CDR3 protein. This table has about 190,000 distinct CDR3 sequences, roughly 94% appearing once. The source material was CD8+ T cells from PBMCs. The receptors originated from a human donor with Susac syndrome.

This clonotype has only a few counts. J is TRBJ1-1 and V is TRBV6-5; the D is unclear. V lost 2 bases to trimming and J lost 2 bases, with 12 bases between them. The germline V gene encodes CDR1 MNHEY and CDR2 SVGAGI. The CDR3 covers 15 residues. The CDR3 region has the DNA TGTGCCAGCAGTTACCCTATTGGAGTCAACACTGAAGCTTTCTTT. It translates to CASSYPIGVNTEAFF.

The genes are TRBV2 and TRBJ2-7, with 7 bases aligning to TRBD2. V lost 11 bases to trimming and J lost 5 bases; unmatched junction nucleotides: 9. The V gene's germline CDR1 is SNHLY and CDR2 FYNNEI. This CDR3 has 12 residues. The CDR3 region has the DNA TGTGCCTCTAGCGCGGGAGAACACGAGCAGTACTTC. Its protein product is CASSAGEHEQYF. The full variable domain, in which reference TRBV2 and TRBJ2-7 provide the parts outside the CDR3, is EPEVTQTPSHQVTQMGQEVILRCVPISNHLYFYWYRQILGQKVEFLVSFYNNEISEKSEIFDDQFSVERPDGSNFTLKIRSTKLEDSAMYFCASSAGEHEQYFGPGTRLTVT.

This clonotype was seen once. The genes are TRBV20-1 and TRBJ2-1; no firm D call. V shed 6 bases and J shed 9 bases, with 15 bases lying between them. This CDR3 comprises 12 residues. The germline V gene has CDR1 DFQATT and CDR2 SNEGSKA (reference sequence). The chain's CDR3 is CSAVGPVGEQFF. The CDR3 DNA is TGCAGTGCCGTAGGTCCCGTTGGTGAGCAGTTCTTC.

This clonotype was counted once. The J gene is TRBJ2-5, the V gene TRBV12-3 or TRBV12-4; D is ambiguous. With 6 bases removed from V and 8 bases from J, the gap between germline ends came to 16 bases. The CDR3 extends over 13 amino acids. CDR3 sequence (DNA): TGTGCCAGCAGATCGACTGATAAGAGAACCCAGTACTTC. Protein sequence: CASRSTDKRTQYF.

The chain uses TRBV3-1 and TRBJ2-3; D call uncertain. Germline CDR1 and CDR2: LGHDT and YNNKEL (reference sequence). The CDR3 is 13 residues long. Trimming cost V 3 bases and J 6 bases, with 10 bases left between them. The CDR3 nucleotides are TGTGCCAGCAGCCAGGGGTCGTCGGATACGCAGTATTTT. Translating it yields CASSQGSSDTQYF.

The chain combines TRBV28 with TRBJ1-5; possible D gene TRBD1, 6 bases. This CDR3 has 16 residues. Germline V gene sequence: CDR1 MDHEN, CDR2 SYDVKM. Trimming removed 5 bases at V and 8 bases at J, with 22 bases between. The CDR3 region is CASSGGGNPSTKPQHF. Written as DNA, the CDR3 is TGTGCCAGCAGTGGCGGGGGCAACCCCTCCACTAAGCCCCAGCATTTT.

The chain links TRBV15 to TRBJ1-2; no definite D call. The germline V gene encodes CDR1 LNHNV and CDR2 YYDKDF (reference sequence). The CDR3 totals 14 residues. The ends were cut back, 0 bases at V and 4 bases at J, with 9 bases in the middle. CDR3 region: CATSRESRGYGYTF. The CDR3 coding sequence is TGTGCCACCAGCAGAGAGTCCCGAGGCTATGGCTACACCTTC.

This chain joins TRBV29-1 and TRBJ1-2; D remains ambiguous. Germline-derived CDR1 and CDR2 are SQVTM and ANQGSEA. This CDR3 contains 12 residues. Between the trimmed V and J ends, which lost 4 bases and 4 bases, there was a span of 10 bases. DNA of the CDR3: TGCAGCGTTGTTGGTAATAGCTATGGCTACACCTTC. Translating gives CSVVGNSYGYTF.

The V call is TRBV14, the J call TRBJ2-1, with TRBD2 matching 9 bases. CDR1 SGHDN and CDR2 FVKESK come from the germline V gene. The CDR3 covers 15 residues. J lost 8 bases, V lost 6 bases, and 11 bases had no gene match. CDR3 coding DNA: TGTGCCAGCAGTCGCGGGGGGGCCTACTTGGATGAGCAGTTCTTC. It encodes CASSRGGAYLDEQFF.

The genes are TRBV4-1 and TRBJ1-1, with a tentative D call TRBD1 (6 bases). This CDR3 has 16 amino acids. V lost 0 bases and J lost 1, with 12 bases in between. Germline CDR1 reads MGHRA; CDR2 reads YSYEKL. The CDR3: CASSQDGTGKNTEAFF. Written as DNA, the CDR3 is TGCGCCAGCAGCCAAGACGGCACAGGGAAGAACACTGAAGCTTTCTTT.

The chain recombines TRBV12-3 or TRBV12-4 with TRBJ2-5; 8 nucleotides match TRBD1. CDR3 length equals 19 residues. The junction had 15 bases not matched to a gene; V was cut back by 1 base and J by 2 bases. This chain's CDR3 is CASSLELGRGRGVQETQYF. The CDR3 nucleotides read TGTGCCAGCAGTTTAGAATTGGGCAGGGGGCGTGGGGTTCAAGAGACCCAGTACTTC.

V usage is TRBV20-1 and J usage is TRBJ1-2, with 7 nucleotides matching TRBD1. Germline CDR1 and CDR2: DFQATT and SNEGSKA (reference sequence). V lost 1 base and J lost 8; bases outside the gene matches: 10. The CDR3 has 14 residues. CDR3 protein: CSARGDRVRTGYTF. CDR3 nucleotides: TGCAGTGCTAGAGGTGACAGGGTTCGTACAGGCTACACCTTC.

This chain uses TRBV18 with TRBJ2-3; no clear D gene. V lost 2 bases to trimming and J lost 4 bases, with 4 bases between them. From germline, CDR1 is KGHSH and CDR2 LQKENI. This CDR3 is built from 12 residues. Here the CDR3 DNA reads TGTGCCAGCTCACCATACCCAGATACGCAGTATTTT. Protein sequence: CASSPYPDTQYF.